This T cell receptor beta chain was captured in a study of blood T cell repertoires in COVID-19. The CDR3 totals 14 residues. Trimming shortened V by 5 bases and J by 0 bases, and 10 bases separated the two germline ends. Germline CDR1 and CDR2: MNHEY and SMNVEV (reference sequence). Within 2 weeks of study entry, exposed participants had contacted a PCR-confirmed or clinician-diagnosed COVID-19 case. Source study methods: Reference gene primers were amplified, and this amplification served to estimate nucleated cell counts. Assay: immunoSEQ multiplex PCR; the TCRdb copy retains only in-frame clones and omits some. The DNA gave D and trimming, while V, J and clone size come from that table. The repertoire consists of roughly 400,000 clones, with more than 70% occurring once and the leading ten covering less than 1.5%.

The source is a woman under 30 who had been exposed to COVID-19. This chain connects TRBV27 to TRBJ1-1; no firm D call. Specimen: PBMCs or T cells enriched from blood (not recorded which). The CDR3 coding sequence is TGTGCCAGCAGTCCTGGGAGTCTGAACACTGAAGCTTTCTTT. This encodes CASSPGSLNTEAFF.